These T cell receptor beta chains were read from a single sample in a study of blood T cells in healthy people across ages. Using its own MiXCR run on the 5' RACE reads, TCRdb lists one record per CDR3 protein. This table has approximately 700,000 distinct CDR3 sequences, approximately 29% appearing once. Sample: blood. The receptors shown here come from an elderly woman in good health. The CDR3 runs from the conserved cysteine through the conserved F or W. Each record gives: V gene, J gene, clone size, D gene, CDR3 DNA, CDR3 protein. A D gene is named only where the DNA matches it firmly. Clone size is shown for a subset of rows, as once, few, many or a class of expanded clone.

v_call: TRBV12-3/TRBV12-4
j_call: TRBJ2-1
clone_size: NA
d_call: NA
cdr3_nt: TGTGCCAGCAGCCAAAACCGTTGGTCTGAGAAGTTCTTC
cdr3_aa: CASSQNRWSEKFF

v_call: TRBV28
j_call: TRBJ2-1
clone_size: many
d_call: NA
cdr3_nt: TGTGCCAGCAGTCGCAGGGTTAGCTCCTACAATGAGCAGTTCTTC
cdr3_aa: CASSRRVSSYNEQFF

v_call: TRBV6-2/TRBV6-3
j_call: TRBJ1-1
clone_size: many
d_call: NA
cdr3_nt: TGTGCCAGCAGCCCTGGGGGCTGGGGCACTGAAGCTTTCTTT
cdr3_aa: CASSPGGWGTEAFF

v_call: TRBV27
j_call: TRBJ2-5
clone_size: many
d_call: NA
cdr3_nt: TGTGCCAGCGGGGCCAGGAGAGACCAAGAGACCCAGTACTTC
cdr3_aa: CASGARRDQETQYF

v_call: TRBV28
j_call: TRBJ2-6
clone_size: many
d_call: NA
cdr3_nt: TGTGACAGCAGTTTCCACTCTCCAGGGCCCAAGGCCAACGTCCTGACTTTC
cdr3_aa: CDSSFHSPGPKANVLTF

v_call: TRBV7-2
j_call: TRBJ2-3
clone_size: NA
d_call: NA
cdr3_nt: TGTGCCAGCAGCTCCGCCGGACGCATTCATACGCAGTATTTT
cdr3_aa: CASSSAGRIHTQYF

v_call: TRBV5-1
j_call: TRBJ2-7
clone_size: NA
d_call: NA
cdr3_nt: TGCGCCAGCAGCGAATACGGGGGCCCCCCTTCCGAGCAGTACTTC
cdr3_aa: CASSEYGGPPSEQYF

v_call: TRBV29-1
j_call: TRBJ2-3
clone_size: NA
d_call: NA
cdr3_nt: TGCAGCGTTGAAGATCACAGGTCCAGGTACACAGATACGCAGTATTTT
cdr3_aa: CSVEDHRSRYTDTQYF

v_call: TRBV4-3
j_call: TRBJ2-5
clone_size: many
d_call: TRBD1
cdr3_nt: TGCGCCAGCAGCCAAGAGCGGACAGGGGCCTTCCAAGAGACCCAGTACTTC
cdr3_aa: CASSQERTGAFQETQYF

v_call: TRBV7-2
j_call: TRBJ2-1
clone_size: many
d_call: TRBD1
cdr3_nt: TGTGCCAGCACTTCCGGGACAGGGTCATACAATGAGCAGTTCTTC
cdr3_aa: CASTSGTGSYNEQFF

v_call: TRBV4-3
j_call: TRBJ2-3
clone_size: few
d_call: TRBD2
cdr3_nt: TGCGCCAGCAGCCAAGACACATCTAGCGGGGGGGATCACGGCACAGATACGCAGTATTTT
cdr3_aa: CASSQDTSSGGDHGTDTQYF

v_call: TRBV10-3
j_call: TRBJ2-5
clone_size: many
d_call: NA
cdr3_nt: TGTGCCATCAGGTCGGACGAAGAGACCCAGTACTTC
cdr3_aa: CAIRSDEETQYF

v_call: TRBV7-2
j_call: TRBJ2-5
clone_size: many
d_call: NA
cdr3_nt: TGTGCCAGCTCTACCGGTAGGGGCGTCCAAGAGACCCAGTACTTC
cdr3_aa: CASSTGRGVQETQYF

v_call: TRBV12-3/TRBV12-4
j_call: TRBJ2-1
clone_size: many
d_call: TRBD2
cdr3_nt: TGTGCCAGCGGGTGGCTAGCGGGGACCTCCTACAATGAGCAGTTCTTC
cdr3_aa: CASGWLAGTSYNEQFF

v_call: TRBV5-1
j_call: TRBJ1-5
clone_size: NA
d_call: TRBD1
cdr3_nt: TGCGCCAGCAGCTTGTTCGGGACAGGGGGCGATTGGCCCCAGCATTTT
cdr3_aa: CASSLFGTGGDWPQHF

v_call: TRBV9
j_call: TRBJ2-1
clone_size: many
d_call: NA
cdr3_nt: TGTGCCAGCAGTAATCCCCTCGACTGGGACAATGAGCAGTTCTTC
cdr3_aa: CASSNPLDWDNEQFF

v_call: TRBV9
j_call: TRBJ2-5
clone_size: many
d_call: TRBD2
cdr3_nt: TGTGCCAGCAGCGCGCGGACTAGCGGGGGGACAGAGACCCAGTACTTC
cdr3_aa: CASSARTSGGTETQYF

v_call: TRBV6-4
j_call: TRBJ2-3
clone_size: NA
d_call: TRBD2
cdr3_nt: TGTGCCAGCAGTGACGGCGGGGGGGCCACAGAGACGCAGTATTTT
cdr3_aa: CASSDGGGATETQYF

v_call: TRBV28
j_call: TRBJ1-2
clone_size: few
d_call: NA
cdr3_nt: TGTGCCAGCAGTTCCTCGAAGTATGGCTACACCTTC
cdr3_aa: CASSSSKYGYTF

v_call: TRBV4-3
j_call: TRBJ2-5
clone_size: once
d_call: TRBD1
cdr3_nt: TGCGCCAGCAGCCAAGAATTAGGGACAGGGGAAGAGACCCAGTACTTC
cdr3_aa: CASSQELGTGEETQYF

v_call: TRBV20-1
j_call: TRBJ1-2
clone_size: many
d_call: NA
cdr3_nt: TGCAGTGCCGATCAGGGCTATGGCTACACCTTC
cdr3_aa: CSADQGYGYTF

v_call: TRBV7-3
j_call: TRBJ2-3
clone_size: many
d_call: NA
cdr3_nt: TGTGCCAGCAGCCCCTTAGGGGGGGGCACAGATACGCAGTATTTT
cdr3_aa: CASSPLGGGTDTQYF

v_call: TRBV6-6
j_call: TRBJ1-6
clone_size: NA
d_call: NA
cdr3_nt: TGTGCCAGCAGGGGACCGTCTGCACCCCTCCACTTT
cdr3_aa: CASRGPSAPLHF

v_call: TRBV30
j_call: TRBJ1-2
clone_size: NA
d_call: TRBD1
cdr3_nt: TGTGCCTGTCAGGGGGGTAACCATGGCTACACCTTC
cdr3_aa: CACQGGNHGYTF

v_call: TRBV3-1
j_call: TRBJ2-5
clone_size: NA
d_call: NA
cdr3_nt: TGTGCCAGCAGCCGGGGGGGCAGCGGGACGGAGACCCAGTACTTC
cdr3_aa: CASSRGGSGTETQYF